This T cell receptor (beta chain) appears in the sequencing data of a study of T cells in Graves' hyperthyroidism and ophthalmopathy. This CDR3 is 13 amino acids long. J lost 8 bases, V lost 1 base, and 0 bases had no gene match. Germline V gene lookup returns CDR1 SGHKS and CDR2 YYEKEE (reference sequence). This clonotype was counted a few times. RNA transcripts served as the template for amplifying TCR beta CDR3 regions. TCR CDR3 regions were first amplified by RT-PCR with HTBI primers. TCRdb ran MiXCR on the multiplex PCR reads and lists one entry per CDR3 protein. The table includes approximately 490,000 distinct CDR3 sequences, about 20% detected once.

The chain has TRBV5-5 and TRBJ2-1; 10 nucleotides align to TRBD2. The source of this sequence is a woman in her 70s with Graves' ophthalmopathy. Input material: blood. Here the CDR3 DNA reads TGTGCCAGCAGCTTGCTAGCGGGAGATGAGCAGTTCTTC. Its translation: CASSLLAGDEQFF.